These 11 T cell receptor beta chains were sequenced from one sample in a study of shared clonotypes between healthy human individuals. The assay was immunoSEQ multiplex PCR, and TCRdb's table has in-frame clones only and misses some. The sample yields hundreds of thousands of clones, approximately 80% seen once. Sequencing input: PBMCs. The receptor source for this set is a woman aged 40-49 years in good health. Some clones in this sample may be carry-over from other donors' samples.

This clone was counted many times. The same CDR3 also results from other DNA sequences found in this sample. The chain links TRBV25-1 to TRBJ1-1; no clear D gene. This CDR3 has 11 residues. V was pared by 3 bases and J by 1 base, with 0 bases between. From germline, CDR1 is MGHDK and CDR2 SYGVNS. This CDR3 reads CASSENTEAFF. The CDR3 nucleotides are TGTGCCAGCAGTGAGAACACTGAAGCTTTCTTT.

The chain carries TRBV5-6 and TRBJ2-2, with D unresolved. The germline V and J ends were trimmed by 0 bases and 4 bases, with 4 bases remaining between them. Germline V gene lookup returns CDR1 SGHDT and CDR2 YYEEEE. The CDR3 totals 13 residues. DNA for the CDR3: TGTGCCAGCAGCTTGGTTGCCACCGGGGAGCTGTTTTTT. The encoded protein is CASSLVATGELFF.

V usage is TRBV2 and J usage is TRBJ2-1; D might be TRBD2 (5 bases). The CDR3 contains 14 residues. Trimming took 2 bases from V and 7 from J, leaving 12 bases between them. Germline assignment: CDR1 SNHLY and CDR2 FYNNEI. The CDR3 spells CASSEIGSWNEQFF. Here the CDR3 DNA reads TGTGCCAGCAGTGAAATAGGGAGTTGGAATGAGCAGTTCTTC.

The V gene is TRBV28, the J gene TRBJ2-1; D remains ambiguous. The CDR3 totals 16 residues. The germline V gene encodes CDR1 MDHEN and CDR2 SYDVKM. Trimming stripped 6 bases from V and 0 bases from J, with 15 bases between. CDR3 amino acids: CASSSKTADSYNEQFF. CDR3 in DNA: TGTGCCAGCAGCTCCAAGACTGCAGACTCCTACAATGAGCAGTTCTTC.

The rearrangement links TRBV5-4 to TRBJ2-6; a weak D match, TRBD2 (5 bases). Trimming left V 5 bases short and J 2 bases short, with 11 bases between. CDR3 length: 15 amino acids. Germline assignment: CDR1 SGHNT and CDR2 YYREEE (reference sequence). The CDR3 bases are TGTGCCAGCAGAGCAAGGAGGACTGGGGCCAACGTCCTGACTTTC. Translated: CASRARRTGANVLTF.

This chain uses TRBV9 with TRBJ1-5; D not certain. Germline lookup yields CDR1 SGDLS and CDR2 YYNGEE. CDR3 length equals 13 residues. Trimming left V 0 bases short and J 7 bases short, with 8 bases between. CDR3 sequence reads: CASSVGGFQPQHF. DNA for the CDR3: TGTGCCAGCAGCGTAGGAGGGTTCCAGCCCCAGCATTTT.

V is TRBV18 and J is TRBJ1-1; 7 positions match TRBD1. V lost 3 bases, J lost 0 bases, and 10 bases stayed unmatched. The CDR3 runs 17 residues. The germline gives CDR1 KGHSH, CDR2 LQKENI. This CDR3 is CASSPIRKTGLNTEAFF. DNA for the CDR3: TGTGCCAGCTCACCCATTAGGAAGACAGGGCTGAACACTGAAGCTTTCTTT.

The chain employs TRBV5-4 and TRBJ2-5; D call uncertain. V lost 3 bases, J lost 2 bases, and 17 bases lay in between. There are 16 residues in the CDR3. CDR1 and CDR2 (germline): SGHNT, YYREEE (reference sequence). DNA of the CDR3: TGTGCCAGCAGCTCGCCTCCCAGGTCCGGGCAAGAGACCCAGTACTTC. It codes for CASSSPPRSGQETQYF.

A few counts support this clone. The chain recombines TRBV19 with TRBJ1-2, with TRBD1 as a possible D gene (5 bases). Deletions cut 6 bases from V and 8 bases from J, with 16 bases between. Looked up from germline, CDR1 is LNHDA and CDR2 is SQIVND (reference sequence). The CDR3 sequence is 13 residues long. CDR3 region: CASSRDLRRGYTF. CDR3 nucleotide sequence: TGTGCCAGTAGCAGGGACCTTCGGCGGGGCTACACCTTC. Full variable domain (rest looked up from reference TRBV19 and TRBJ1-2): DGGITQSPKYLFRKEGQNVTLSCEQNLNHDAMYWYRQDPGQGLRLIYYSQIVNDFQKGDIAEGYSVSREKKESFPLTVTSAQKNPTAFYLCASSRDLRRGYTFGSGTRLTVV.

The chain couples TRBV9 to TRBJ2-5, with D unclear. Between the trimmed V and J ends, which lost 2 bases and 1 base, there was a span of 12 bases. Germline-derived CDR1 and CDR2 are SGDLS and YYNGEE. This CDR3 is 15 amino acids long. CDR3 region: CASSVSPGIQETQYF. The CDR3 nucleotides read TGTGCCAGCAGCGTTTCCCCCGGAATCCAAGAGACCCAGTACTTC.

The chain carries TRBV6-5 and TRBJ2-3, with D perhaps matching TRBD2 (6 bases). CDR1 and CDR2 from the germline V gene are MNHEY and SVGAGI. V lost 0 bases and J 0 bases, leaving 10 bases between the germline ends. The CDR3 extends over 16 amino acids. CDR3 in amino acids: CASSYSMGGSTDTQYF. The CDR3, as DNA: TGTGCCAGCAGTTACTCGATGGGGGGTAGCACAGATACGCAGTATTTT.